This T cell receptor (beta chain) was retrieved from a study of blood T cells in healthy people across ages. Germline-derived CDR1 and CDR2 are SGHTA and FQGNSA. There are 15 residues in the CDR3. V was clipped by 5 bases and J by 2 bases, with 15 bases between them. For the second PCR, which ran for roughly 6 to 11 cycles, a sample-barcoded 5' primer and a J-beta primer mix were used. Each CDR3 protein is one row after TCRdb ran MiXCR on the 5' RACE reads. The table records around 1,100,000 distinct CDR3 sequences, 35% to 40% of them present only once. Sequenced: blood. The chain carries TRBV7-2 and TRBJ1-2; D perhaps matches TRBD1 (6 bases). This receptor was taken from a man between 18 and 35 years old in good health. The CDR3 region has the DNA TGTGCCAGCAGCCAAGTCCGGGACACCAACTATGGCTACACCTTC. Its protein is CASSQVRDTNYGYTF.